These 32 T cell receptor beta chains came from one sample sequenced in a study of blood T cells in healthy people across ages. Together with a sample-barcoded 5' primer, a J-beta primer mix was included in a second PCR lasting roughly 6 to 12 cycles. Using its own MiXCR run on the 5' RACE reads, TCRdb lists one record per CDR3 protein. The sample shows 800,000 to 1,000,000 distinct CDR3 sequences, 48% of them seen only once. The sequenced material came from blood. All receptors derive from a man younger than 45 in good health.

The chain recombines TRBV28 with TRBJ1-4, with D perhaps matching TRBD1 (5 bases). V was shortened by 5 bases and J by 1 base, with 11 bases between the two germline ends. CDR1 is MDHEN, CDR2 SYDVKM, per germline. The CDR3 runs to 15 residues. The CDR3 loop reads CASSAPGRTNEKLFF. In nucleotides, the CDR3 is TGTGCCAGCAGTGCCCCAGGGAGAACTAATGAAAAACTGTTTTTT.

The chain recombines TRBV6-1 with TRBJ1-2; TRBD1 is a possible D gene (6 bases). V dropped 0 bases and J dropped 5 bases, with 16 bases sitting between them. The germline gives CDR1 MNHNS, CDR2 SASEGT. The CDR3 runs to 16 residues. The chain's CDR3 is CASSEAEGGAGYGYTF. The CDR3 region has the DNA TGTGCCAGCAGTGAAGCGGAGGGGGGCGCTGGGTATGGCTACACCTTC.

V is TRBV6-1 and J is TRBJ1-2, with D possibly TRBD1 on 5 matching bases. V shed 1 base and J shed 3 bases, with 18 bases lying between them. This CDR3 has 17 amino acids. CDR1 and CDR2 from the germline V gene are MNHNS and SASEGT. The CDR3 loop is CASSEGGVASTYYGYTF. The CDR3 DNA sequence: TGTGCCAGCAGTGAAGGAGGGGTCGCCTCTACTTACTATGGCTACACCTTC.

The V call is TRBV11-2, the J call TRBJ2-5; 9 positions agree with TRBD2. Matching the DNA end better, TRBJ2-1 makes the J call doubtful. This CDR3 comprises 18 residues. Germline-derived CDR1 and CDR2 are SGHAT and FQNNGV. The DNA for the CDR3 is TGTGCCAGCAGCTTAGGTCTGCTAGCGGGGAGGGGAGAAGAGACCCAGTTCTTC. Protein: CASSLGLLAGRGEETQFF.

This clonotype was seen a single time. This chain links TRBV20-1 with TRBJ1-5; weak D call: TRBD1 (5 bases). The CDR3 is 13 amino acids. V lost 1 base to trimming and J lost 6 bases, with 10 bases between them. Germline CDR1 reads DFQATT; CDR2 reads SNEGSKA (reference sequence). The CDR3 DNA sequence: TGCAGTGCTAGAGGGGCAGGGACTCAGCCCCAGCATTTT. It is translated as CSARGAGTQPQHF.

V is TRBV20-1 and J is TRBJ2-7; the match to TRBD1 covers 10 bases. The germline V gene has CDR1 DFQATT and CDR2 SNEGSKA (reference sequence). The CDR3 runs to 16 residues. V trimming: 4 bases; J trimming: 1 base; junction bases outside the gene matches: 10. CDR3 nucleotides: TGCAGTGCTATTGCACCATGGGACAGGGGATCCTACGAGCAGTACTTC. Encoded protein: CSAIAPWDRGSYEQYF.

This rearrangement joins TRBV27 to TRBJ1-2, with 8 bases that match TRBD1. CDR3 length equals 15 residues. With 4 bases clipped from V and 6 bases from J, the junction kept 10 bases outside the gene matches. The germline gives CDR1 MNHEY, CDR2 SMNVEV (reference sequence). The DNA of the CDR3 is TGTGCCAGCAGTTCGGCCCGGGACAGGCTCGATGGCTACACCTTC. Translation: CASSSARDRLDGYTF.

This clonotype came up many times. The CDR3 loop reads CASSQTQLNNEQFF. In DNA, the CDR3 is TGTGCCAGCAGCCAGACACAATTAAACAATGAGCAGTTCTTC. V usage is TRBV4-2 and J usage is TRBJ2-1; no reliable D call. Germline-derived CDR1 and CDR2 are LGHNA and YNFKEQ. Trimming cost V 3 bases and J 5 bases, with 11 bases left between them. The CDR3 covers 14 residues.

The chain combines TRBV28 with TRBJ1-4; D is unclear. Per the germline V gene, CDR1 is MDHEN and CDR2 is SYDVKM. The CDR3 is made up of 16 amino acids. Trimming took off 3 bases at V and 7 bases at J, with 18 bases between the two ends. CDR3 sequence: CASSLWRTVGFEKLFF. The CDR3 DNA reads as TGTGCCAGCAGTTTGTGGAGGACGGTGGGTTTTGAAAAACTGTTTTTT.

To note about this clonotype: One end of the junction is discordant with germline, which a read error may explain. The V call is TRBV6-1, the J call TRBJ2-1; 7 bases fit TRBD2. The CDR3 totals 15 residues. The germline V gene encodes CDR1 MNHNS and CDR2 SASEGT. CDR3 DNA sequence: TGTGCCAGCAGTAAAGCGGGGAGCTCCTACAATGAGCAGTTCTTC. This sequence encodes CASSKAGSSYNEQFF.

The gene calls are TRBV20-1 and TRBJ2-1, with TRBD1 identical over 8 bases. This CDR3 region has 12 residues. The germline gives CDR1 DFQATT, CDR2 SNEGSKA (reference sequence). J lost 9 bases, V lost 5 bases, and 6 bases had no gene match. CDR3 bases: TGCAGTGCTGGACAGGGAAGGAGTGAGCAGTTCTTC. As protein: CSAGQGRSEQFF.

This chain uses TRBV20-1 with TRBJ1-3; 8 nucleotides match TRBD1. The CDR3 contains 15 residues. V shed 3 bases and J 0 bases; nucleotides not matched to a gene: 4. Germline V CDR1 and CDR2: DFQATT, SNEGSKA (reference sequence). The CDR3 DNA reads as TGCAGTGCTAGGGACAGGGTTAGCTCTGGAAACACCATATATTTT. This encodes CSARDRVSSGNTIYF.

This clonotype appeared a few times. The V call is TRBV4-2, the J call TRBJ2-5, with D maybe TRBD1 (5 bases). V was shortened by 2 bases and J by 0 bases, with 10 bases between the two germline ends. The CDR3 is made up of 15 amino acids. Germline CDR1 reads LGHNA; CDR2 reads YNFKEQ. The CDR3 region is CASSQRDRYQETQYF. The CDR3 DNA reads TGTGCCAGCAGCCAACGCGACAGATACCAAGAGACCCAGTACTTC.

The genes are TRBV2 and TRBJ2-3; no clear D. CDR1 and CDR2 from the germline V gene are SNHLY and FYNNEI. The V gene lost 9 bases and the J gene lost 0 bases, with 10 bases spanning the gap. The CDR3 has 13 amino acids. The CDR3 coding sequence is TGTGCCAGTGGAGTGAGTAGCACAGATACGCAGTATTTT. This codes for CASGVSSTDTQYF.

This chain uses TRBV7-9 with TRBJ2-4, with TRBD2 matching 8 bases. CDR1 SEHNR and CDR2 FQNEAQ come from the germline V gene (reference sequence). Trimming took 5 bases from V and 3 from J; bases not matched to a gene: 6. This CDR3 comprises 15 residues. CDR3 loop: CASSPPGGNKNIQYF. Here the CDR3 DNA reads TGTGCCAGCAGCCCGCCGGGAGGGAACAAAAACATTCAGTACTTC.

The chain links TRBV6-1 to TRBJ2-5; the D is unclear. The germline V gene encodes CDR1 MNHNS and CDR2 SASEGT. The CDR3 extends over 13 amino acids. The ends were cut back, 7 bases at V and 0 bases at J, with 9 bases in the middle. This CDR3 reads CASNGRYQETQYF. CDR3 coding DNA: TGTGCCAGCAATGGCCGATACCAAGAGACCCAGTACTTC.

A single count supports this clonotype. V and J are TRBV6-2 or TRBV6-3 and TRBJ2-5, with 9 bases identical to TRBD1. TRBJ2-7 matches the DNA end more closely, so the J call is doubtful. The CDR3 contains 15 residues. Germline loops: CDR1 MNHEY, CDR2 SVGEGT. The CDR3, as DNA: TGTGCCAGCAGTAACGCAGGACAGGGGACCCACGAGCAGTACTTC. Its protein product is CASSNAGQGTHEQYF.

The chain has TRBV9 and TRBJ2-7; TRBD1 aligns across 7 bases. The V segment lost 3 bases and the J segment 2 bases; nucleotides outside the gene matches: 8. The CDR3 has 15 residues. Germline lookup yields CDR1 SGDLS and CDR2 YYNGEE. DNA of the CDR3: TGTGCCAGCAGCGCCCGGGACAGCTTTCCCTACGAGCAGTACTTC. This translates into CASSARDSFPYEQYF.

The chain is built from TRBV5-1 and TRBJ2-5; 9 bases match TRBD2. Trimming removed 1 base from V and 5 bases from J; junction bases left unmatched: 9. The CDR3 loop spans 16 amino acids. CDR1 and CDR2 from the germline V gene are SGHRS and YFSETQ. Written as DNA, the CDR3 is TGCGCCAGCAGCTTGTCAGGGACTAGCTATTCCGAGACCCAGTACTTC. Translating it yields CASSLSGTSYSETQYF.

The J gene is TRBJ1-1, the V gene TRBV7-9; no firm D call. The CDR3 totals 16 residues. V lost 5 bases and J 1 base, leaving 17 bases between the germline ends. Germline-derived CDR1 and CDR2 are SEHNR and FQNEAQ (reference sequence). The CDR3 region has the DNA TGTGCCAGCAGCCCCGGCGGTCGCGGTCGGAACACTGAAGCTTTCTTT. Protein sequence: CASSPGGRGRNTEAFF. Complete variable domain (other parts from reference TRBV7-9 and TRBJ1-1): DTGVSQNPRHKITKRGQNVTFRCDPISEHNRLYWYRQTLGQGPEFLTYFQNEAQLEKSRLLSDRFSAERPKGSFSTLEIQRTEQGDSAMYLCASSPGGRGRNTEAFFGQGTRLTVV.

This clonotype showed up just a few times. V usage is TRBV11-1 and J usage is TRBJ2-3; D gene ambiguous. Between the trimmed V and J ends, which lost 5 bases and 2 bases, there was a span of 14 bases. CDR1 is SGHAT, CDR2 FQDESV, per germline (reference sequence). This CDR3 has 15 amino acids. The CDR3 bases are TGTGCCAGCAGCACCCGCCCCCTTAACACAGATACGCAGTATTTT. Its translation is CASSTRPLNTDTQYF.

V gene TRBV4-1 combines with J gene TRBJ2-3; D gene uncertain. Germline V gene data show CDR1 as MGHRA and CDR2 as YSYEKL. V shed 0 bases and J shed 3 bases, with 7 bases lying between them. There are 14 residues in the CDR3. The CDR3 coding sequence is TGCGCCAGCAGCCAAGACTCCCTGACAGATACGCAGTATTTT. Translating gives CASSQDSLTDTQYF.

The chain combines TRBV28 with TRBJ2-3; 9 positions match TRBD2. This CDR3 is built from 18 residues. The trim removed 7 bases at V and 7 bases at J, leaving 21 bases unmatched. CDR1 and CDR2 from the germline V gene are MDHEN and SYDVKM. The CDR3 protein is CASNPAGRIAGAVNTQYF. CDR3 sequence (DNA): TGTGCCAGCAACCCGGCTGGCAGAATAGCGGGGGCCGTGAATACGCAGTATTTT.

A few counts support this clonotype. The chain recombines TRBV2 with TRBJ2-5; TRBD2 agrees at 8 bases. Trimming removed 7 bases from V and 5 bases from J; junction bases left unmatched: 6. This CDR3 contains 13 residues. In germline, CDR1 is SNHLY, CDR2 FYNNEI. Here the CDR3 DNA reads TGTGCCAGCAATGAGCGGGGGCGGGAGACCCAGTACTTC. This sequence encodes CASNERGRETQYF.

The chain is built from TRBV29-1 and TRBJ1-5; the D gene is possibly TRBD1 (5 bases). The V gene lost 4 bases and the J gene lost 2 bases, with 9 bases spanning the gap. From germline, CDR1 is SQVTM and CDR2 ANQGSEA. The CDR3 runs to 13 residues. DNA for the CDR3: TGCAGCGTTGCCAGGGATGGCAATCAGCCCCAGCATTTT. Translated, it gives CSVARDGNQPQHF.

The chain combines TRBV9 with TRBJ2-2; perhaps TRBD2 as D (6 bases). CDR3 size: 15 residues. V was clipped by 0 bases and J by 5 bases, with 11 bases between them. Germline V gives CDR1 SGDLS, CDR2 YYNGEE. The CDR3 is CASSVEIGGTGELFF. Written as DNA, the CDR3 is TGTGCCAGCAGCGTAGAAATTGGGGGGACCGGGGAGCTGTTTTTT.

As for this clonotype: One end of the junction is discordant with germline, which a read error may explain. V and J are TRBV3-1 and TRBJ2-1; D might be TRBD1 (7 bases). This CDR3 is built from 13 residues. Germline V gene lookup returns CDR1 LGHDT and CDR2 YNNKEL (reference sequence). CDR3 protein: CASSRRGDNGQFF. DNA for the CDR3: TGTGCCAGCAGCCGCAGGGGGGACAATGGGCAGTTCTTC.

As regards this clonotype: It may be a read error: a sequence one base away is much more abundant. The CDR3 region has the DNA TGCAGCGTTGAAGACGCTTCCTACGGGCAGTACTTC. Translation: CSVEDASYGQYF. The chain carries TRBV29-1 and TRBJ2-7; no reliable D call. Germline V gives CDR1 SQVTM, CDR2 ANQGSEA. The CDR3 is 12 residues long.

The chain recombines TRBV7-9 with TRBJ2-5; 7 bases are a match to TRBD1. Germline CDR1 and CDR2: SEHNR and FQNEAQ (reference sequence). The CDR3 sequence is 14 residues long. The V and J ends lost 6 bases and 11 bases, in that order; junction bases with no gene match: 15. The CDR3 DNA is TGTGCCAGCAGGCGTGCAACAGGGGACAATGAGCAGTACTTC. This encodes CASRRATGDNEQYF.

The chain joins TRBV6-1 to TRBJ2-7, with D tentatively TRBD1 or TRBD2 (5 bases each). CDR1 and CDR2 (germline): MNHNS, SASEGT. V was cut by 6 bases and J by 4 bases, with 13 bases left in between. The CDR3 has 13 residues. The CDR3 loop is CASSQPGQYEQYF. In DNA, the CDR3 is TGTGCCAGCAGCCAACCGGGGCAGTACGAGCAGTACTTC.

The chain joins TRBV6-2 or TRBV6-3 to TRBJ2-1; 9 nucleotides match TRBD1. Germline V lookup: CDR1 MNHEY, CDR2 SVGEGT. With V trimmed by 7 bases and J by 6 bases, 10 bases remained unmatched. This CDR3 comprises 15 residues. For the CDR3, the DNA is TGTGCCAGCATCCAGGCCGGGACAGGGTCCAATGAGCAGTTCTTC. Amino acid sequence: CASIQAGTGSNEQFF.

The chain combines TRBV5-6 with TRBJ2-1, with D tentatively TRBD1 or TRBD2 (5 bases each). Trimming cost V 2 bases and J 4 bases, with 16 bases left between them. This CDR3 is built from 16 residues. The germline CDR1 and CDR2 sequences are SGHDT and YYEEEE. The CDR3 protein is CASSFSGADVYNEQFF. The DNA for the CDR3 is TGTGCCAGCAGCTTTTCCGGGGCAGACGTATACAATGAGCAGTTCTTC.